This entry is about one T cell receptor beta chain. It lacks a known antigen. Qualities for individual bases were not recorded, and no much larger clone is one base off. Systemically healthy Caucasian individuals from Russia, roughly 40 in total and aged roughly 6 to 100 years, were included as donors. Ten milliliters of peripheral blood were drawn from each donor into EDTA-treated Vacutainer tubes. Ficoll-Paque density-gradient centrifugation was used to isolate PBMCs, with at least 6 million obtained per sample. Total RNA, at least 6 micrograms per sample, was extracted from PBMCs with Trizol reagent. For every donor, flow cytometry on a PBMC aliquot measured the percentage of naive CD45RAhigh/CD27high T cells. The sample is drawn from a study of blood T cells in healthy people across ages (dated by TCRdb to about 2015). Study-level background: In model experiments, template switching captured about one uniquely barcoded TCR beta cDNA molecule for every two T cells. Age-related changes in TCR beta repertoire diversity were measured in the study by deep sequencing normalized with unique cDNA molecular identifiers. The donors were split into four age groups: young (average about 16 years), middle-aged (39), aged (62) and long-lived (over 80). To avoid experimental bias, donors of different ages were distributed randomly across sequencing lanes. For two donors (one aged 18 to 29 and one aged 80 or older), the study analyzed two additional independent replicas of 1 million unique cDNA reads from the same blood draw.

Libraries came from 5' RACE. TCRdb records Illumina HiSeq 2500 as the sequencer. The second PCR ran for roughly 6 to 11 cycles and used a J-beta primer mix along with a sample-barcoded 5' primer. Each TCR beta cDNA molecule received a unique molecular identifier from a template-switch 5' adaptor carrying 12 random nucleotides. At least 3 million CDR3-containing paired-end reads were obtained from each sample. All of the RNA was converted into first-strand cDNA using the Mint cDNA synthesis kit, with a TRBC-specific oligonucleotide serving as the primer. Following uracil-DNA glycosylase treatment, all cDNA underwent a first 18-cycle PCR with the universal primers M1SS and BC2_uni_R. The paper's data handling went like this. Each sample was normalized by randomly selecting 1 million high-quality reads, each carrying a distinct molecular identifier. Reads with shared molecular identifiers were discarded instead of being binned into consensus sequences. MiTCR, with a Q25 quality threshold and the strictest error-elimination algorithm, was used for CDR3 identification, clonotype clustering and error correction. A nonparametric unseen species model using Euler transformation provided a lower-bound estimate of total TCR beta diversity. Using fastp trimming at Q25 and MiXCR clonotype assembly, TCRdb reanalyzed the public sequencing data and kept in-frame beta chains. Every entry covers one CDR3 protein and lists the most common genes and DNA from its rows. It is TCRdb's table, rather than the study itself, that gives the V and J calls and clone size. The sample table shows 1,300,000 or so distinct CDR3 sequences, and around 59% are seen once. The ten largest clonotypes hold 6.5% to 8.5% of the sample.

What the study reported, not specific to this receptor: Because donor CMV infection status was unknown, age-related changes in expanded clonotypes were potentially confounded. Conclusive comparison of naive and antigen-experienced compartments was prevented by the profiling of bulk unsorted PBMCs. Total diversity estimates from one million sequenced T cells were considered lower bounds and underestimates. Observed TCR beta diversity per million T cells fell roughly linearly with age, and a significant reduction was already apparent by age approximately 41. Compared with the aged group, the long-lived group had more naive CD4+ T cells, fewer expanded clones and increased TCR diversity, suggesting age selection. The percentage of naive T cells measured by flow cytometry correlated strongly with observed TCR beta diversity.

V is pared back by 0 bases and J by 2 bases, with 8 bases lying between the germline termini. The germline V gene gives CDR1 as ENHRY and CDR2 as SYGVKD. The CDR3 runs 15 amino acids, cysteine and phenylalanine included. Only the CDR3 DNA is retained, 45 bases long and in frame from the first base. The chain uses TRBV10-3 and TRBJ2-1, with the D gene too uncertain to name. The sample was blood. This TCR derives from a man younger than 35 in good health. The CDR3 is CAISESRSAYNEQFF. The DNA is as follows: TGTGCCATCAGTGAGTCGAGGTCCGCCTACAATGAGCAGTTCTTC.